This T cell receptor (beta chain) was captured by sequencing in a study of cytomegalovirus exposure and HLA in healthy donors. The V gene's germline CDR1 is SGHTA and CDR2 FQGTGA. V was shortened by 1 base and J by 2 bases, with 12 bases between the two germline ends. The CDR3 runs 16 residues. With 60 Vbeta and 13 Jbeta primers, the PCR was carried out. Profiled with immunoSEQ multiplex PCR; TCRdb holds only in-frame clones, not every one. The table lists under 130,000 clones, around 78% of them singletons. Sequencing input: PBMCs. The clonotype originates from a male donor in good health and CMV-seronegative. The chain recombines TRBV7-3 with TRBJ1-5; no definite D call. For the CDR3, the DNA is TGTGCCAGCAGCTTAAGTTGGGGAGGTGGCAATCAGCCCCAGCATTTT. Protein sequence: CASSLSWGGGNQPQHF.